This TCR beta chain was observed in a study of shared clonotypes between healthy human individuals. Study-level background: The donor group consisted of two women and a few men, aged 18 to 49.

V was pared by 3 bases and J by 1 base, with 13 bases of the junction left unmatched. Looked up from germline, CDR1 is SGHTS and CDR2 is YDEGEE. CDR3 size: 18 residues. Replicate PCRs from sorted subsets contained roughly 200 ng DNA, which is around 30,000 T cell genomes. Some clones are missing from TCRdb's copy, which holds only in-frame ones; the method was immunoSEQ multiplex PCR. The data hold hundreds of thousands of clones, with approximately 97% observed a single time. The source of this sequence is a woman in her twenties or thirties in good health. V gene TRBV5-8 combines with J gene TRBJ1-5, with 7 positions matching TRBD1. Material for sequencing was naive CD4+ T cells sorted from blood. Regarding subset: CD45RA+ positively selected. The CDR3 DNA reads TGTGCCAGCAGCTGGGGGGACAGACAAATTTTGAGCAATCAGCCCCAGCATTTT. Amino acids: CASSWGDRQILSNQPQHF.